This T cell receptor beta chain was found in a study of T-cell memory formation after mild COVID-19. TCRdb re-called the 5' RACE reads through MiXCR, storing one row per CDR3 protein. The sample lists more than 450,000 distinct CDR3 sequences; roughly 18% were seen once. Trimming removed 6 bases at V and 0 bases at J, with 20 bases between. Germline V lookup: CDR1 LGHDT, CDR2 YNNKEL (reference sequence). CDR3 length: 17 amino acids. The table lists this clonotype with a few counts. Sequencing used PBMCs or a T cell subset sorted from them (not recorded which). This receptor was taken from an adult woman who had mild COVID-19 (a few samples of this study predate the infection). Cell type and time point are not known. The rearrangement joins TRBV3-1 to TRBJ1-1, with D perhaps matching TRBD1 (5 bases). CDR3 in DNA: TGTGCCAGCAGATCCTTCGAAGGGGTTTCTATGAACACTGAAGCTTTCTTT. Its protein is CASRSFEGVSMNTEAFF. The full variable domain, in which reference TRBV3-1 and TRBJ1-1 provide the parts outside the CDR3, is DTAVSQTPKYLVTQMGNDKSIKCEQNLGHDTMYWYKQDSKKFLKIMFSYNNKELIINETVPNRFSPKSPDKAHLNLHINSLELGDSAVYFCASRSFEGVSMNTEAFFGQGTRLTVV.